This T cell receptor beta chain was found in a study of T-cell memory formation after mild COVID-19. Overall study context: Largely, the TCR clusters proved donor specific. General study points: Clones that contracted from day 15 to 85 were balanced CD4/CD8, while later expanders leaned CD4+.

The authors produced TCR alpha and TCR beta cDNA libraries with sample barcodes and UMIs by 5'RACE using constant-segment primers. TCRdb used MiXCR to reprocess the 5' RACE reads, holding one entry per CDR3 protein. This table has about 350,000 distinct CDR3 sequences, roughly 15% appearing once. The CDR3 is 13 residues long. CDR1 and CDR2 from the germline V gene are DFQATT and SNEGSKA (reference sequence). Trimming left V 3 bases short and J 2 bases short, with 8 bases between. This clonotype was observed at least ten times. The antigen is undetermined. The TCR originated in a man aged 18 to 30 who had mild COVID-19 (a few samples of this study predate the infection). Cell type and time point are not known. The chain joins TRBV20-1 to TRBJ1-5; D may be TRBD1 (5 bases). The material sequenced was PBMCs or a T cell subset sorted from them (not recorded which). The CDR3 DNA reads as TGCAGTGCTAGGGGGCACGGCAATCAGCCCCAGCATTTT. Amino acids: CSARGHGNQPQHF.